This entry lists 18 T cell receptor beta chains sequenced from one sample in a study of beta chain features in type 1 diabetes. General study results and limits: TCRB CDR3s from Type 1 diabetes patients were moderately but significantly shorter in all four CD4+ subsets.

cDNA synthesis used the whole RNA isolate, giving expressed TCRB sequences. Measured with immunoSEQ multiplex PCR; TCRdb has only the in-frame clones, and not every one. Of about 650,000 clones listed, roughly 12% are singletons. These TCRs' antigens remain unknown. The specimen was naive CD4+ T cells from blood. Every receptor here comes from a man aged 30 to 39 with type 1 diabetes.

This clone was observed a few times. This CDR3 reads CASRGVAYNSPLHF. The DNA of the CDR3 is TGTGCCAGCAGAGGGGTAGCCTATAATTCACCCCTCCACTTT. The rearrangement links TRBV5-6 to TRBJ1-6, with a weak D call TRBD1 (5 bases). CDR3 size: 14 residues. Germline V CDR1 and CDR2: SGHDT, YYEEEE. Trimming cost V 5 bases and J 2 bases, with 8 bases left between them.

Only a few counts were recorded for this clone. This chain joins TRBV25-1 and TRBJ1-2; 10 bases map to TRBD1. This CDR3 is built from 16 residues. CDR1 is MGHDK and CDR2 is SYGVNS in the germline V gene. Trimming cost V 2 bases and J 0 bases; bases outside gene matches: 3. In nucleotides, the CDR3 is TGTGCCAGCAGTGAACTCGGGACAGGGGCTAACTATGGCTACACCTTC. Its protein is CASSELGTGANYGYTF.

V and J are TRBV11-2 and TRBJ2-5; TRBD2 aligns across 14 bases. Germline-derived CDR1 and CDR2 are SGHAT and FQNNGV. Unmatched junction bases numbered 10, after V lost 2 bases and J lost 5 bases. The CDR3 is made up of 18 amino acids. The CDR3 nucleotides read TGTGCCAGCAGCTTACGGCGGGGACTAGCGGGGGATAAGGAGACCCAGTACTTC. It translates to CASSLRRGLAGDKETQYF.

About this clone itself: The sample contains more than one DNA sequence encoding this CDR3. This sequence joins TRBV30 and TRBJ1-2, with 7 bases matching TRBD1. From germline, CDR1 is GTSNPN and CDR2 SVGIG (reference sequence). The CDR3 is 12 amino acids. The V gene end was trimmed by 1 base and the J gene end by 8 bases; junction bases not matched to a gene: 4. The CDR3 coding sequence is TGTGCCTGGAGTGCCACAGGGGTCGGCTACACCTTC. It is translated as CAWSATGVGYTF.

This chain connects TRBV29-1 to TRBJ2-1, with TRBD2 as a possible D gene (6 bases). This CDR3 has 14 residues. V shed 7 bases and J shed 6 bases, with 19 bases lying between them. Germline V gene sequence: CDR1 SQVTM, CDR2 ANQGSEA. The CDR3 sequence is CSGALGGAGNEQFF. Here the CDR3 DNA reads TGCAGCGGGGCCCTCGGGGGTGCGGGCAATGAGCAGTTCTTC.

The chain has TRBV29-1 and TRBJ2-7, with 8 bases that match TRBD1. J gave up 5 bases and V 7 bases, and 7 bases lay outside the gene matches. Germline V gene sequence: CDR1 SQVTM, CDR2 ANQGSEA. CDR3 size: 12 residues. CDR3 in DNA: TGCAGCGCTCACGACAGGGGCAACGAGCAGTACTTC. Amino acid sequence: CSAHDRGNEQYF.

The sample holds a few counts of this clone. The chain recombines TRBV30 with TRBJ2-2; no clear D. The CDR3 has 14 amino acids. The germline V gene has CDR1 GTSNPN and CDR2 SVGIG (reference sequence). V was cut by 2 bases and J by 1 base, with 8 bases left in between. In nucleotides, the CDR3 is TGTGCCTGGAGTCCCGACTGGAACACCGGGGAGCTGTTTTTT. It yields the protein CAWSPDWNTGELFF.

The chain recombines TRBV2 with TRBJ2-5; tentative D call: TRBD1 (6 bases). The CDR3 loop spans 14 amino acids. Germline CDR1 reads SNHLY; CDR2 reads FYNNEI. The V gene lost 6 bases and the J gene lost 7 bases, with 18 bases spanning the gap. The CDR3 protein is CASRMIQGSGTQYF. In DNA form, the CDR3 reads TGTGCCAGCAGGATGATACAGGGTTCAGGGACCCAGTACTTC.

V usage is TRBV10-3 and J usage is TRBJ2-5, with a weak D call TRBD1 (5 bases). This CDR3 has 13 residues. Trimming took 3 bases from V and 2 from J, leaving 7 bases between them. Looked up from germline, CDR1 is ENHRY and CDR2 is SYGVKD. CDR3 region: CAISEGAQETQYF. The CDR3 nucleotides are TGTGCCATCAGTGAAGGGGCGCAAGAGACCCAGTACTTC.

The sample holds a few counts of this clone. CDR3 in DNA: TGTGCCATCGGCACCGGGACAGATGAAAAACTGTTTTTT. It yields the protein CAIGTGTDEKLFF. This chain connects TRBV10-3 to TRBJ1-4; 7 bases are a match to TRBD1. Germline CDR1 is ENHRY and CDR2 is SYGVKD. The CDR3 is made up of 13 amino acids. The V segment lost 8 bases and the J segment 6 bases; nucleotides outside the gene matches: 6.

This clone was recorded a few times. J is TRBJ2-6 and V is TRBV7-9; TRBD2 aligns across 7 bases. The CDR3 runs 19 residues. Germline loops: CDR1 SEHNR, CDR2 FQNEAQ (reference sequence). The junction had 16 bases not matched to a gene; V was cut back by 5 bases and J by 3 bases. CDR3 loop: CASSHPLGGKVFGANVLTF. In DNA form, the CDR3 reads TGTGCCAGCAGCCACCCGCTCGGGGGGAAAGTGTTTGGGGCCAACGTCCTGACTTTC.

CDR3 residues: CASSSPGQVPNEQFF. The CDR3 DNA follows: TGTGCCAGCAGTTCACCGGGACAGGTTCCGAATGAGCAGTTCTTC. This chain connects TRBV28 to TRBJ2-1; 8 bases are a match to TRBD1. CDR1 MDHEN and CDR2 SYDVKM come from the germline V gene. Trimming cost V 4 bases and J 7 bases; bases outside gene matches: 9. The CDR3 contains 15 residues. The full variable domain, with the rest looked up from reference TRBV28 and TRBJ2-1, is DVKVTQSSRYLVKRTGEKVFLECVQDMDHENMFWYRQDPGLGLRLIYFSYDVKMKEKGDIPEGYSVSREKKERFSLILESASTNQTSMYLCASSSPGQVPNEQFFGPGTRLTVL.

This clone appeared a few times. Other DNA sequences from this sample encode an identical CDR3 as well. The chain recombines TRBV9 with TRBJ2-2, with no clear D. Germline CDR1 is SGDLS and CDR2 is YYNGEE. The CDR3 totals 15 residues. V was trimmed by 1 base and J by 1 base, leaving 8 bases between them. The CDR3 loop is CASSVTGLNTGELFF. The CDR3 DNA reads as TGTGCCAGCAGCGTAACTGGCTTGAACACCGGGGAGCTGTTTTTT.

The chain links TRBV6-5 to TRBJ1-4; D ambiguous. The CDR3 consists of 13 residues. Germline assignment: CDR1 MNHEY and CDR2 SVGAGI. V lost 2 bases and J 8 bases, leaving 9 bases between the germline ends. The DNA for the CDR3 is TGTGCCAGCAGTTACGCGGGGTGGGAAAAACTGTTTTTT. Translated, it gives CASSYAGWEKLFF.

This clone was observed a few times. The CDR3, as DNA: TGCAGCGTTGCCTCGAACACTGAAGCTTTCTTT. It translates to CSVASNTEAFF. V and J are TRBV29-1 and TRBJ1-1; D ambiguous. The germline V gene encodes CDR1 SQVTM and CDR2 ANQGSEA. Trimming took 4 bases from V and 1 from J, leaving 4 bases between them. This CDR3 has 11 residues.

This clone was observed a few times. V gene TRBV2 combines with J gene TRBJ1-5; a weak D match, TRBD1 (5 bases). Per the germline V gene, CDR1 is SNHLY and CDR2 is FYNNEI. The CDR3 totals 15 residues. V gave up 10 bases and J gave up 2 bases, with 18 bases separating them. Here the CDR3 DNA reads TGTGCCACACAACAGGAGGGTGGTGGCAATCAGCCCCAGCATTTT. Protein product: CATQQEGGGNQPQHF.

This chain links TRBV4-3 with TRBJ2-1; no clear D gene. Germline V gene lookup returns CDR1 LGHNA and CDR2 YSLEER. The CDR3 runs to 13 residues. V was shortened by 1 base and J by 6 bases, with 7 bases between the two germline ends. CDR3 region: CASSQGALNEQFF. The CDR3 DNA reads as TGCGCCAGCAGCCAAGGTGCGCTCAATGAGCAGTTCTTC.

This clone has only a few counts. The CDR3 reads CASSWRGGHAKNIQYF. As DNA, the CDR3 is TGTGCCAGCAGTTGGCGCGGGGGCCATGCCAAAAACATTCAGTACTTC. This chain uses TRBV6-5 with TRBJ2-4; the D gene is possibly TRBD2 (7 bases). CDR3 length equals 16 residues. The germline V gene encodes CDR1 MNHEY and CDR2 SVGAGI. Trimming took off 4 bases at V and 1 base at J, with 14 bases between the two ends.